This T cell receptor beta chain was sequenced for a study of CD8 T cells in Susac syndrome. The CDR3 totals 20 residues. The V and J ends lost 0 bases and 3 bases, in that order; junction bases with no gene match: 10. CDR1 and CDR2 from the germline V gene are LGHNA and YNFKEQ. Roughly 0.45 to 1 ug RNA was reverse transcribed with random hexamers. One entry per CDR3 protein results from TCRdb running MiXCR on the immunoSEQ multiplex PCR reads. Here the sample spans around 80,000 distinct CDR3 sequences, approximately 95% being singletons. Input material: CD8+ T cells from PBMCs. This chain links TRBV4-2 with TRBJ2-2; the match to TRBD2 covers 13 bases. This TCR came from a human donor with Susac syndrome. CDR3 sequence (DNA): TGTGCCAGCAGCCAAGAGGGAACTAGCGGGAGGGCCCGGGACACCGGGGAGCTGTTTTTT. Its translation is CASSQEGTSGRARDTGELFF.